The source of this T cell receptor (beta chain) is a study of identifying expanded T cells in peripheral blood. Overall study findings and caveats: Over approximately two and four weeks, about 15 and 19 clones changed, versus around 1.2 between replicates.

The repertoire was sequenced with immunoSEQ multiplex PCR; TCRdb's copy has only in-frame clones and lacks some. In the table there are more than 45,000 clones, about four fifths of which are singletons. V dropped 3 bases and J dropped 3; count of bases not matched to a gene: 8. Germline V lookup: CDR1 LGHNA, CDR2 YSLEER. The CDR3 spans 15 residues. Healthy donors had no documented immune events, such as infections, while sampled. By sample share, this clone is medium-sized. Its matching antigen is unknown. This specimen includes other DNA sequences encoding the same CDR3. The chain recombines TRBV4-3 with TRBJ2-7, with TRBD1 identical over 7 bases. The clonotype comes from a person aged 18-70 years in good health. Specimen: blood. The CDR3 is CASSQQRTGSYEQYF. Here the CDR3 DNA reads TGCGCCAGCAGCCAGCAGAGGACAGGAAGCTACGAGCAGTACTTC.